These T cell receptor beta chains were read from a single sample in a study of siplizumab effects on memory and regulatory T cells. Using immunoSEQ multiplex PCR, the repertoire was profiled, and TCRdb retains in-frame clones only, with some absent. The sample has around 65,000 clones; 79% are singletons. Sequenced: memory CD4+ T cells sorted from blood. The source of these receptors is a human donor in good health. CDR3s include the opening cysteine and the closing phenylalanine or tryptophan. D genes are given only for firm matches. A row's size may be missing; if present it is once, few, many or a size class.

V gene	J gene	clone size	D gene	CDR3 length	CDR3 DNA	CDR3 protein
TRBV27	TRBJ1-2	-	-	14	TGTGCCAGCAGCATGGGATCCTTCGGGGGGAGCTACACCTTC	CASSMGSFGGSYTF
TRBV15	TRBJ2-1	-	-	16	TGTGCCACCAGCAGCCAAACCCTAGTATCCTACAATGAGCAGTTCTTC	CATSSQTLVSYNEQFF
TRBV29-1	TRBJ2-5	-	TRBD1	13	TGCAGCGTTGCCTCCGGGACAGGGAAGACCCAGTACTTC	CSVASGTGKTQYF
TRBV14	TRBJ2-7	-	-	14	TGTGCCAGCAGCCAACAGACAGGTCCCTACGAGCAGTACTTC	CASSQQTGPYEQYF
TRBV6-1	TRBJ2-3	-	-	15	TGTGCCAGCAGTGAATTCGGGGCAGAGGTATATACGCAGTATTTT	CASSEFGAEVYTQYF
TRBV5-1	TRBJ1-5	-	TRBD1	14	TGCGCCAGCAGCTTGGCAGGGGGGGAACAGCCCCAGCATTTT	CASSLAGGEQPQHF
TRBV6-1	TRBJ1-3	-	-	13	TGTGCCAGCAGTGAAGATGTCAGAAACACCATATATTTT	CASSEDVRNTIYF
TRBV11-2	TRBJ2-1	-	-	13	TGTGCCAGCAGCTTGGGGACTTTTTGGGAGCAGTTCTTC	CASSLGTFWEQFF
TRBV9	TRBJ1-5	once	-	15	TGTGCCAGCAGCCCCCATATATCTGGCAATCAGCCCCAGCATTTT	CASSPHISGNQPQHF
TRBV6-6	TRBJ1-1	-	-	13	TGTGCCAGCCGTAAGGTCGCGAACACTGAAGCTTTCTTT	CASRKVANTEAFF
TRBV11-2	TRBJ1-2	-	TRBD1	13	TGTGCCAGCAGCGCACAGGGGGCCTATGGCTACACCTTC	CASSAQGAYGYTF
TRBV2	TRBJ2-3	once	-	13	TGTGCCAGCAGTGACCAGGGCACAGATACGCAGTATTTT	CASSDQGTDTQYF
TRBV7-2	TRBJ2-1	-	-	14	TGTGCCACCCGAGGGGGGCCCTCCTACAATGAGCAGTTCTTC	CATRGGPSYNEQFF
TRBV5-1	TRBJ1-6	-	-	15	TGCGCCAGCAGCTTGATCGGCAGAGGGGATTCACCCCTCCACTTT	CASSLIGRGDSPLHF
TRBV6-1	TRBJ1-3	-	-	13	TGTGCCAGCAAAAAGGATTCCGGAAACACCATATATTTT	CASKKDSGNTIYF
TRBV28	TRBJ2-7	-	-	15	TGTGCCAGCAGCCCCCCCCGAGGGAAGTCCTACGAGCAGTACTTC	CASSPPRGKSYEQYF
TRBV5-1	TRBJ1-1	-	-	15	TGCGCCAGCAGCATGAGCTGGACAGTAGCCGCTGAAGCTTTCTTT	CASSMSWTVAAEAFF
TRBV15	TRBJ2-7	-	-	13	TGTGCCACCAGCAGGTTAGAGGACTACGAGCAGTACTTC	CATSRLEDYEQYF
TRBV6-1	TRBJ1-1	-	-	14	TGTGCCAGCAGCACGGGACTCCTGAACACTGAAGCTTTCTTT	CASSTGLLNTEAFF
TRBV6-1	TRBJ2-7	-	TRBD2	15	TGTGCCAGCAGTGACCCATTCGGGGGGGCCTACGAGCAGTACTTC	CASSDPFGGAYEQYF
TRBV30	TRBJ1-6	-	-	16	TGTGCCTGGAGTGTACCCGGAGCCGCGAGGAATTCACCCCTCCACTTT	CAWSVPGAARNSPLHF
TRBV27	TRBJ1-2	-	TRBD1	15	TGTGCCAGCAGTCCCGGAGGACAGGGTAACTATGGCTACACCTTC	CASSPGGQGNYGYTF
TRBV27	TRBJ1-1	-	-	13	TGTGCCAGCAGGAACAGGTACGGAACTGAAGCTTTCTTT	CASRNRYGTEAFF
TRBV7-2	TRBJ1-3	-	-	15	TGTGCCAGCAGCTCATATAAGGGGTCTGGAAACACCATATATTTT	CASSSYKGSGNTIYF
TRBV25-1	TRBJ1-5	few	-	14	TGTGCCAGCAGTGAAGCCGGCGCTAATCAGCCCCAGCATTTT	CASSEAGANQPQHF
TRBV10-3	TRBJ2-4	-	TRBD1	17	TGTGCCATCTCTGCGGGGACAGGGGGCCAGAGGGGGAACATTCAGTACTTC	CAISAGTGGQRGNIQYF
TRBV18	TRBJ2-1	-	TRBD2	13	TGTGCCAGCTCACTAACTAGCGGGGATGAGCAGTTCTTC	CASSLTSGDEQFF
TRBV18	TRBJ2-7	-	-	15	TGTGCCAGCTCACCGACGGGCAAGAGCTCCTACGAGCAGTACTTC	CASSPTGKSSYEQYF
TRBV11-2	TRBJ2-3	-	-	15	TGTGCCAGCAGCTTTGCGGGCCAACCGCAGAATACGCAGTATTTT	CASSFAGQPQNTQYF
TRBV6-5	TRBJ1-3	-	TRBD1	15	TGTGCCAGCAGGGCCATTGACAGGGGTGGAAACACCATATATTTT	CASRAIDRGGNTIYF
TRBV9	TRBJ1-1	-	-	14	TGTGCCAGCAGCGTAGCGACAGTGAACACTGAAGCTTTCTTT	CASSVATVNTEAFF
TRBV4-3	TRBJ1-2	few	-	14	TGCGCCAGCAGCCAAGATCTTAGAGCCTATGGCTACACCTTC	CASSQDLRAYGYTF
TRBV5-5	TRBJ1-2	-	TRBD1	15	TGTGCCAGCAGGACCTTGGGACAGGGGAGCTATGGCTACACCTTC	CASRTLGQGSYGYTF
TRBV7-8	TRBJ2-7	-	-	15	TGTGCCAGCAGCTTAGTGGGCAGTAAGACCTACGAGCAGTACTTC	CASSLVGSKTYEQYF
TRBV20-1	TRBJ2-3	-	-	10	TGCAGTGCCCCCAGGGATACGCAGTATTTT	CSAPRDTQYF
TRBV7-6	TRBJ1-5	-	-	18	TGTGCCAGCAGCTGCGGGGGGGTGGCGGGACTAACGGATCAGCCCCAGCATTTT	CASSCGGVAGLTDQPQHF
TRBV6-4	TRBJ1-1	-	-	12	TGTGCCAGCAGGGATAGACAGCAGAAAGCTTTCTTT	CASRDRQQKAFF
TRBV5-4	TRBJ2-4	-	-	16	TGTGCCAGCAGCTTTTTCTTCACTGTAGCCAAAAACATTCAGTACTTC	CASSFFFTVAKNIQYF
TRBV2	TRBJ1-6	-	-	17	TGTGCCAGCAGTGAAGTTCGGGGGGGAGGGTCGAATTCACCCCTCCACTTT	CASSEVRGGGSNSPLHF
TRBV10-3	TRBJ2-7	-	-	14	TGTGCCATCAGTGATGCGACAGTTGGCTACGAGCAGTACTTC	CAISDATVGYEQYF
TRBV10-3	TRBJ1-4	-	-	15	TGTGCCATCAGCCCTAACAGGGAGGAGCATGAAAAACTGTTTTTT	CAISPNREEHEKLFF
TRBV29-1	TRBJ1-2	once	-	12	TGCAGCGTTGAAGATCCTTACTATGGCTACACCTTC	CSVEDPYYGYTF
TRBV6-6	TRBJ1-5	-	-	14	TGTGCCAGCAGCACAGTGTTTAGCAATCAGCCCCAGCATTTT	CASSTVFSNQPQHF
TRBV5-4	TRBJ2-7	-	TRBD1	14	TGTGCCAGCAGCTTGGGACAGGGGATTTACGAGCAGTACTTC	CASSLGQGIYEQYF
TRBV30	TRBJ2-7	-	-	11	TGTGCCTGGGGGCCCGCGTACGAGCAGTACTTC	CAWGPAYEQYF
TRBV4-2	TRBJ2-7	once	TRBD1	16	TGTGCCAGCAGCCAAGGGGGCGGGACAGGTGTTCTCGAGCAGTACTTC	CASSQGGGTGVLEQYF
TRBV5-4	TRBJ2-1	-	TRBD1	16	TGTGCCAGCAGCTCGAAAACAGGGGTATCGGACAATGAGCAGTTCTTC	CASSSKTGVSDNEQFF
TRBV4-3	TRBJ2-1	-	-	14	TGCGCCAGCAGCCAACTGGGACGGAACAATGAGCAGTTCTTC	CASSQLGRNNEQFF
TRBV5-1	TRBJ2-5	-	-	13	TGCGCCAGCAGCTTGGTGTTGGCTGAGACCCAGTACTTC	CASSLVLAETQYF
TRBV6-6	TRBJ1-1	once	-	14	TGTGCCAGCACCCTAACCTCGAAGGACACTGAAGCTTTCTTT	CASTLTSKDTEAFF
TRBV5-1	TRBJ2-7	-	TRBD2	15	TGCGCCAGCAGCTTGGGTACTAGCGGGGGGCCCGAGCAGTACTTC	CASSLGTSGGPEQYF
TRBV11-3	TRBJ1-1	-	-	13	TGTGCCAGCAGCTTACGGGGCAACACTGAAGCTTTCTTT	CASSLRGNTEAFF